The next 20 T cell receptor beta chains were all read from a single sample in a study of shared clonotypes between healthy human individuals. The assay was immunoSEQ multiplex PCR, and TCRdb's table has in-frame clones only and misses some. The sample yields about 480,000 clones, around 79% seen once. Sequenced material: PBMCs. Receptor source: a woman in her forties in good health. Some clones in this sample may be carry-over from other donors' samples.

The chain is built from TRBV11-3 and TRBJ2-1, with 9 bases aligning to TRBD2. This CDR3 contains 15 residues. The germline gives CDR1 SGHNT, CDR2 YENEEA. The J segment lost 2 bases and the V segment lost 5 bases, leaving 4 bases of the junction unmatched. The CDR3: CASSLLAGAYNEQFF. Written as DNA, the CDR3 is TGTGCCAGCAGCCTTTTAGCGGGGGCCTACAATGAGCAGTTCTTC.

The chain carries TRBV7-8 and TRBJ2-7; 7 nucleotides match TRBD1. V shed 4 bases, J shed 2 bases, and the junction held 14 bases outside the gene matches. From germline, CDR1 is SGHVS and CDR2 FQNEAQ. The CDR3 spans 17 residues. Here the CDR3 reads CASSYFPQGVDPYEQYF. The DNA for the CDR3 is TGTGCCAGCAGCTACTTTCCCCAGGGGGTGGATCCCTACGAGCAGTACTTC.

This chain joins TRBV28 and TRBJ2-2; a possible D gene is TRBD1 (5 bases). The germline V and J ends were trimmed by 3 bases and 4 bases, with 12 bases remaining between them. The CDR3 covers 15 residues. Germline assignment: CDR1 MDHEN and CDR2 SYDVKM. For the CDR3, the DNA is TGTGCCAGCAGTTTTGGTCAGGGCGGCACCGGGGAGCTGTTTTTT. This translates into CASSFGQGGTGELFF.

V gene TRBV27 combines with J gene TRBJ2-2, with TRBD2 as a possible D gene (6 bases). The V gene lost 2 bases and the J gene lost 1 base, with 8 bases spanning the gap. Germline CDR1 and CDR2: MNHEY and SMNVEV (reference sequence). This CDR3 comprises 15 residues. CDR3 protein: CASSLNGRNTGELFF. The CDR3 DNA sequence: TGTGCCAGCAGTTTAAACGGGAGGAACACCGGGGAGCTGTTTTTT.

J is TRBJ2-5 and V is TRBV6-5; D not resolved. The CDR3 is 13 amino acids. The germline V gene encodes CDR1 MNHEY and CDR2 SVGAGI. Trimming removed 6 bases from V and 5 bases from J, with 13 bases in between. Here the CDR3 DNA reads TGTGCCAGCAGGGAAACAGCACGGGAGACCCAGTACTTC. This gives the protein CASRETARETQYF.

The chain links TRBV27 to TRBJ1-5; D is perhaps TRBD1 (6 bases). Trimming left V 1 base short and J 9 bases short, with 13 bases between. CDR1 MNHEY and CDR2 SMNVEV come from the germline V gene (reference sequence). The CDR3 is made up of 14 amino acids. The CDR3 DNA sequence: TGTGCCAGCAGTTTATTGGGGGGCGGGCGGCCCCAGCATTTT. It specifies CASSLLGGGRPQHF.

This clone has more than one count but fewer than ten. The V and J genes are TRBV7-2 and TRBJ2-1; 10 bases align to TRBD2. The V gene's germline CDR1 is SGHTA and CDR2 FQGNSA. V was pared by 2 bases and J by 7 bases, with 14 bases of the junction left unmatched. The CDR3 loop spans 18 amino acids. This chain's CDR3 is CASSLTVGLAGVSNEQFF. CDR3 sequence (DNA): TGTGCCAGCAGCTTAACGGTTGGGCTAGCGGGAGTCAGTAATGAGCAGTTCTTC. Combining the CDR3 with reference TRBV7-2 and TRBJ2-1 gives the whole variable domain GAGVSQSPSNKVTEKGKDVELRCDPISGHTALYWYRQSLGQGLEFLIYFQGNSAPDKSGLPSDRFSAERTGGSVSTLTIQRTQQEDSAVYLCASSLTVGLAGVSNEQFFGPGTRLTVL.

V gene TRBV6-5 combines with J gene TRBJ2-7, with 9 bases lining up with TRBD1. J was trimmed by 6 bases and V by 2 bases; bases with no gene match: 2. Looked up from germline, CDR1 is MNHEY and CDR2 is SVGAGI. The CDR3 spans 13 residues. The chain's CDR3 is CASSYEDRGEQYF. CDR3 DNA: TGTGCCAGCAGTTACGAGGACAGGGGCGAGCAGTACTTC.

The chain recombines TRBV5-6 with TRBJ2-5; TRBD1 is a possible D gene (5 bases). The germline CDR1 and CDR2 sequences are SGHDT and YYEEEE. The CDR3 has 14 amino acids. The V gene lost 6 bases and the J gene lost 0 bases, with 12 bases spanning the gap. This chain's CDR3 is CASTGRGYQETQYF. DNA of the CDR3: TGTGCCAGCACCGGAAGGGGATACCAAGAGACCCAGTACTTC.

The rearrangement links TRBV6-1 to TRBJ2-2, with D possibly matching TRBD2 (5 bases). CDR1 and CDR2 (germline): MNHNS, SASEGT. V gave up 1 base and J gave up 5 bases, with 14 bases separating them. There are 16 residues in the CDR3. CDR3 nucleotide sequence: TGTGCCAGCAGTGAAGTTGGGTGGGAGAGAACCGGGGAGCTGTTTTTT. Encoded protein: CASSEVGWERTGELFF.

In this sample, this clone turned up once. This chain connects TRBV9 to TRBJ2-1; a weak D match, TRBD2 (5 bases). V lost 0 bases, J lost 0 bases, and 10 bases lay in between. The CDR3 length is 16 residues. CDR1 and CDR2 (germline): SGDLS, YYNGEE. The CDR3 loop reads CASSVGTGSSYNEQFF. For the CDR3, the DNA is TGTGCCAGCAGCGTAGGGACTGGTAGCTCCTACAATGAGCAGTTCTTC.

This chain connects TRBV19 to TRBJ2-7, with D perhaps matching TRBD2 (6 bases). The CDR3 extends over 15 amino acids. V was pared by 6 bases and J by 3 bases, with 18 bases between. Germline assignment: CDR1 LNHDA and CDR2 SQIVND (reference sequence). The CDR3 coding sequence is TGTGCCAGTAGGGTAAACGGGGGTCCCGACTACGAGCAGTACTTC. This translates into CASRVNGGPDYEQYF.

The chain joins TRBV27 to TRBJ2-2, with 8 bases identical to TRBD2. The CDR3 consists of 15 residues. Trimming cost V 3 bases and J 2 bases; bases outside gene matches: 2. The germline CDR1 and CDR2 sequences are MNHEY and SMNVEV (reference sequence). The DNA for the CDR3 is TGTGCCAGCAGTTTTTTAGCGGGAAACACCGGGGAGCTGTTTTTT. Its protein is CASSFLAGNTGELFF.

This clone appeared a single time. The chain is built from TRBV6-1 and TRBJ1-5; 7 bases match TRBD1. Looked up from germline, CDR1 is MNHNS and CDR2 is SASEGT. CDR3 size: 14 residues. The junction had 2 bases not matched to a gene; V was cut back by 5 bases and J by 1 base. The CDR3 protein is CASSLQGSNQPQHF. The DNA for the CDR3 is TGTGCCAGCAGTTTACAGGGGAGCAATCAGCCCCAGCATTTT.

The CDR3 loop is CASSFAGAYNEQFF. CDR3 DNA: TGTGCCAGCAGCTTTGCAGGGGCTTACAATGAGCAGTTCTTC. V is TRBV7-2 and J is TRBJ2-1; TRBD1 might be the D (6 bases). Trimming pared 3 bases from V and 4 bases from J, leaving 10 bases between. CDR3 length: 14 amino acids. Germline lookup yields CDR1 SGHTA and CDR2 FQGNSA.

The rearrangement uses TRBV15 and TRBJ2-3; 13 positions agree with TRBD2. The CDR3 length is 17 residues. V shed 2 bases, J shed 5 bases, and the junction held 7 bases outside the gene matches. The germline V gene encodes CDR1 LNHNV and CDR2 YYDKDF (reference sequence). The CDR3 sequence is CATSRTSGRAGKDTQYF. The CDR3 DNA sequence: TGTGCCACCAGCAGAACTAGCGGGAGGGCCGGGAAAGATACGCAGTATTTT.

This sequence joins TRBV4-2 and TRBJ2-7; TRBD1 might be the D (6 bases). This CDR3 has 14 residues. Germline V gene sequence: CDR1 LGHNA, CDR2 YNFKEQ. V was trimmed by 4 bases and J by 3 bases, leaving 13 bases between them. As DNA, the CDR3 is TGTGCCAGCAGCCCACCGGACAGACTCTACGAGCAGTACTTC. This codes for CASSPPDRLYEQYF.

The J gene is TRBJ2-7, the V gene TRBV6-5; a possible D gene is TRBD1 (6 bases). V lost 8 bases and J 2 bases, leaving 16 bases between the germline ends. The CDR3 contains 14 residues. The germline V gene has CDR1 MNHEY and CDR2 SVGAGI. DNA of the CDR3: TGTGCCAGCCGAACTAGACAGGAGGCCTACGAGCAGTACTTC. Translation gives CASRTRQEAYEQYF.

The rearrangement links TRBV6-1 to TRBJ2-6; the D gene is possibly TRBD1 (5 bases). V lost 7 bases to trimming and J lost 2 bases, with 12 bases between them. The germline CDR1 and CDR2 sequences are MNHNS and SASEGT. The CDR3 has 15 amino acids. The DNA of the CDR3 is TGTGCCAGCACTCAGGAAGGGGCTGGGGCCAACGTCCTGACTTTC. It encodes CASTQEGAGANVLTF.

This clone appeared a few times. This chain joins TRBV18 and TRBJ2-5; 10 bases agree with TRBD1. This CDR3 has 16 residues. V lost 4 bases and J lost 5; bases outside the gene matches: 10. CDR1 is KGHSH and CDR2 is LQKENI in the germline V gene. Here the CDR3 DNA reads TGTGCCAGCTCACTACAGACAGGGGGCGTACGGGAGACCCAGTACTTC. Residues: CASSLQTGGVRETQYF.